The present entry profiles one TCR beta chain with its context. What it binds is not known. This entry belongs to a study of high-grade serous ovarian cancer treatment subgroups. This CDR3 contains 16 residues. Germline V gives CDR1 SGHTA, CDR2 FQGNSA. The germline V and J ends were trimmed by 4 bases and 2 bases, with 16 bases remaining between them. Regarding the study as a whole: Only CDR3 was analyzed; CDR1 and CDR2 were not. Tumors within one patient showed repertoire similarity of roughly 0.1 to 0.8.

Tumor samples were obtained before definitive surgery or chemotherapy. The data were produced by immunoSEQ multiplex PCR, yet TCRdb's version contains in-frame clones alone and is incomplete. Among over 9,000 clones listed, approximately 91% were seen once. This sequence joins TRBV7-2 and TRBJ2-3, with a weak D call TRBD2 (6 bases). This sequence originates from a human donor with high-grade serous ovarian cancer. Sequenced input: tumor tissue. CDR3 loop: CASSSDYPHYTDTQYF. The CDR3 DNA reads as TGTGCCAGCAGCTCGGACTATCCCCACTACACAGATACGCAGTATTTT.